This TCR beta chain was profiled in a study of CD8 T cells in ankylosing spondylitis. The TCR beta libraries were generated through quantitative 5'-RACE incorporating molecular barcodes. One entry per CDR3 protein, called by TCRdb with MiXCR from the 5' RACE reads. The data show over 600,000 distinct CDR3 sequences, over 15% seen once. This clonotype was counted a few times. Its target is unknown. Overall study findings and caveats: Clones linked to the disease showed a CD8+ phenotype. They occurred at relatively low frequencies in peripheral blood. Matched synovial fluid from ankylosing spondylitis patients was reported to be enriched for disease-linked clones. One TCR beta motif, made up of 7 or 8 highly homologous variants, appeared characteristic of ankylosing spondylitis blood.

The sample comprised blood, either unsorted or a sorted T cell fraction (not recorded which). The clonotype was recovered from a male donor with ankylosing spondylitis.

This chain's CDR3 is CASSTLTGGYGYTF. The CDR3 DNA reads as TGTGCCAGCAGTACCTTGACAGGGGGCTATGGCTACACCTTC. The V call is TRBV28, the J call TRBJ1-2, with 9 nucleotides matching TRBD1. The CDR3 extends over 14 amino acids. J was trimmed by 4 bases and V by 5 bases; bases with no gene match: 5. Germline CDR1 and CDR2: MDHEN and SYDVKM.